This is a list of T cell receptor beta chains from one sample in a study of Graves' ophthalmopathy and Graves' hyperthyroidism. TCRdb called the multiplex PCR reads again in MiXCR, with one record for every CDR3 protein. The table lists 900,000 to 1,200,000 distinct CDR3 sequences, about 38% of them singletons. The sequencing input was peripheral blood or thyroid tissue (not recorded which). The receptors shown here come from an adult man with Graves' hyperthyroidism. Each CDR3 is given with its conserved first and last residue.

j_call v_call cdr3_aa
TRBJ1-1 TRBV20-1 CSARDRRGTDTEAFF
TRBJ2-7 TRBV9 CASSVTTDAYEQYF
TRBJ2-7 TRBV5-6 CASSRRGRVTYEQYF
TRBJ1-1 TRBV7-8 CASSLVQWGSEAFF
TRBJ1-2 TRBV15 CATSNPWVPDYGYTF
TRBJ2-5 TRBV19 CASSITRPSGRYQETQYF
TRBJ1-2 TRBV10-3 CAITSGTGGSGYTF
TRBJ2-7 TRBV7-6 CASSRGQGATYEQYF
TRBJ1-5 TRBV9 CASSIGGEGNQPQHF
TRBJ1-6 TRBV20-1 CSASLGQDYVPLHF
TRBJ1-1 TRBV7-2 CASSSRQAIPEAFF
TRBJ1-2 TRBV18 CASSLSRTGTTGYTF
TRBJ1-2 TRBV12-3/TRBV12-4 CASSRQGFGYTF
TRBJ1-1 TRBV2 CASTRVLLGTNTEAFF
TRBJ2-7 TRBV20-1 CSTSGDGKIYAYEQYF
TRBJ2-7 TRBV19 CASSTGPGPKTYEQYF
TRBJ1-1 TRBV11-3 CASSQTPRGGTEAFF
TRBJ1-2 TRBV7-2 CASSRYRGSNYGYTF
TRBJ2-5 TRBV20-1 CSASGQIGSETQYF
TRBJ1-2 TRBV29-1 CSVGSDREGYTF
NA TRBV5-6 CASSLKGLAVQETQYF
TRBJ2-2 TRBV7-6 CASSWTENTGELFF
TRBJ1-5 TRBV7-9 CASSPTSGGRGPQHF
TRBJ1-1 TRBV10-2 CASSDPGMNTEAFF
TRBJ2-2 TRBV29-1 CSVKRDGGNTGELFF
TRBJ2-7 TRBV20-1 CSAPQTSRVWEQYF
TRBJ2-7 TRBV7-6 CASSLDHSRSYEQYF
TRBJ1-2 TRBV4-1 CASSQEDWANYGYTF
TRBJ2-3 TRBV7-3 CASSLTSSGSGTDTQYF